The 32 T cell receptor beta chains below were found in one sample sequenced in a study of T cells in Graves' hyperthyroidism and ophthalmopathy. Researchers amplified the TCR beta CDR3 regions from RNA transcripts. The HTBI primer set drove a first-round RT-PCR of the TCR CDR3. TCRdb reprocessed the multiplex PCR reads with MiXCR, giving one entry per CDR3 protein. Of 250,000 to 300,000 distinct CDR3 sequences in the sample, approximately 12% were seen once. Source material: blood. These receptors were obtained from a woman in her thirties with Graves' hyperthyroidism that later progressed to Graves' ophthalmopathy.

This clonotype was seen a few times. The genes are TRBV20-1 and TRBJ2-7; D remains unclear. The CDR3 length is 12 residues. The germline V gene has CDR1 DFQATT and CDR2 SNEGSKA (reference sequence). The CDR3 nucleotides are TGCAGCGTTGAGACGGGCTCCTACGAGCAGTACTTC. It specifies CSVETGSYEQYF.

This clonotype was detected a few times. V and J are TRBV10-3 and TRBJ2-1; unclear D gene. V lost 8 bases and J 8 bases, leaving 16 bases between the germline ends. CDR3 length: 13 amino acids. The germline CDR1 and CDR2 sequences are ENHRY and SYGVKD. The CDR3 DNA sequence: TGTGCCATCGGTACGTTCAACCCCCATGAGCAGTTCTTC. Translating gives CAIGTFNPHEQFF.

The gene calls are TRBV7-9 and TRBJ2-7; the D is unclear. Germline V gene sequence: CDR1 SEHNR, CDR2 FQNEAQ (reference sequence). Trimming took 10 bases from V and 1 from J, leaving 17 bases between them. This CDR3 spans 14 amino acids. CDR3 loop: CATSDPDLSYEQYF. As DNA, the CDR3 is TGTGCCACCAGTGACCCCGACTTGTCCTACGAGCAGTACTTC.

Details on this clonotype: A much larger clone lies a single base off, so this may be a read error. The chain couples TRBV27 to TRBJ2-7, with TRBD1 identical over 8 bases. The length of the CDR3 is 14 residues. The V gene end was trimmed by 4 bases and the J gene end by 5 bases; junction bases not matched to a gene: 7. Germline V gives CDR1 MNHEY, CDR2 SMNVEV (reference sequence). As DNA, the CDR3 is TGTGCCAGCAGTTCCGGGACAGGAGCCCACGAGCAGTACTTC. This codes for CASSSGTGAHEQYF.

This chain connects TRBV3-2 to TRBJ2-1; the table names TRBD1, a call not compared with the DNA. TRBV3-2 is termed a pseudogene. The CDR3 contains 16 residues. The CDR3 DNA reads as TGTGCCTCCCTAAAGGGAGCCGCGGGACGTCGGAATGAGCAGTTCTTC. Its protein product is CASLKGAAGRRNEQFF.

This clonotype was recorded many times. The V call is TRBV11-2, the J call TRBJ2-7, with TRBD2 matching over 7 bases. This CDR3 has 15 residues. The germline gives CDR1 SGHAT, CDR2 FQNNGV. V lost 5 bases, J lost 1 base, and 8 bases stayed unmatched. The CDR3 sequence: CASSLRASGSYEQYF. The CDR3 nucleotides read TGTGCCAGCAGCCTTCGGGCTAGCGGTTCCTACGAGCAGTACTTC.

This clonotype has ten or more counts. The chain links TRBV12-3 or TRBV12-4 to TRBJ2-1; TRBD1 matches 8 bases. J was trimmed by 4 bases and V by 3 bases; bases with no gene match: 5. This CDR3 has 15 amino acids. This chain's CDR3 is CASSLPRGHYNEQFF. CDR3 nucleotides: TGTGCCAGCAGTTTGCCCAGGGGGCATTACAATGAGCAGTTCTTC.

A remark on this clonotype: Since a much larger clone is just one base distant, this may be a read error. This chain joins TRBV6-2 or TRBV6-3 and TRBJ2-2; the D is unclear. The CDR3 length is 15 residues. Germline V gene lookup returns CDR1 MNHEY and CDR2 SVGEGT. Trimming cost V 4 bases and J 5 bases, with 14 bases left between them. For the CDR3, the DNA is TGTGCCAGCAGTTCCACAGAGGCCGATACCGGGGAGCTGTTTTTT. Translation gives CASSSTEADTGELFF.

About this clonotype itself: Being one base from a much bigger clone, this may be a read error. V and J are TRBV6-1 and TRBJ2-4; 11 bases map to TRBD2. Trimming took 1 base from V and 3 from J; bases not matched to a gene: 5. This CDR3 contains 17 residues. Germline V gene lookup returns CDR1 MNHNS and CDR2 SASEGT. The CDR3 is CASSEVLAGGVKNIQYF. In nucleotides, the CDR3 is TGTGCCAGCAGTGAAGTGCTAGCGGGAGGTGTCAAAAACATTCAGTACTTC.

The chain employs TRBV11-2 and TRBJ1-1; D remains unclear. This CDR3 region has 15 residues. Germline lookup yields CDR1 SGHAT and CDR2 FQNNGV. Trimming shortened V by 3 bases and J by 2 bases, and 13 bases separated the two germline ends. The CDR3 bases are TGTGCCAGCAGCTTTCAGGTCGATGGCAACACTGAAGCTTTCTTT. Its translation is CASSFQVDGNTEAFF.

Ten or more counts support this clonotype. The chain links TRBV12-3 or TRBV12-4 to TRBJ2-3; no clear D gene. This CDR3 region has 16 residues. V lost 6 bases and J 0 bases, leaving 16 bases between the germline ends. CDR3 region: CASSPPGSLSTDTQYF. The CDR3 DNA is TGTGCCAGCAGCCCCCCCGGCTCCCTAAGCACAGATACGCAGTATTTT.

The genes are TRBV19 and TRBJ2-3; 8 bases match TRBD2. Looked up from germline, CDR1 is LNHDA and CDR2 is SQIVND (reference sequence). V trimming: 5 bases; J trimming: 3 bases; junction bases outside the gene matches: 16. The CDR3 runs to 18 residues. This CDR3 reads CASSPLPPGLVSTDTQYF. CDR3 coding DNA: TGTGCCAGTAGTCCCCTCCCGCCGGGACTAGTGTCTACAGATACGCAGTATTTT.

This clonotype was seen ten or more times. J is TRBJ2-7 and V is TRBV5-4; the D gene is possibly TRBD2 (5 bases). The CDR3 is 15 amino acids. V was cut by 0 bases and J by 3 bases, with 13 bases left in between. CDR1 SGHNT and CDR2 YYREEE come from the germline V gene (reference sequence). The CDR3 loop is CASSLGSGLNYEQYF. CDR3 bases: TGTGCCAGCAGCTTGGGTTCGGGGTTGAACTACGAGCAGTACTTC.

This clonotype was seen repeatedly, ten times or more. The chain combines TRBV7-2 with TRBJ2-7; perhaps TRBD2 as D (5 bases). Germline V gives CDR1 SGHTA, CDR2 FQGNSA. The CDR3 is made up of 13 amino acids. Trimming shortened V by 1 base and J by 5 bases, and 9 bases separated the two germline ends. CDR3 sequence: CASSLGLRDEQYF. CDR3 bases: TGTGCCAGCAGCTTAGGATTGCGGGACGAGCAGTACTTC. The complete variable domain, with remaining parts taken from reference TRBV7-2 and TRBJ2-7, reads GAGVSQSPSNKVTEKGKDVELRCDPISGHTALYWYRQSLGQGLEFLIYFQGNSAPDKSGLPSDRFSAERTGGSVSTLTIQRTQQEDSAVYLCASSLGLRDEQYFGPGTRLTVT.

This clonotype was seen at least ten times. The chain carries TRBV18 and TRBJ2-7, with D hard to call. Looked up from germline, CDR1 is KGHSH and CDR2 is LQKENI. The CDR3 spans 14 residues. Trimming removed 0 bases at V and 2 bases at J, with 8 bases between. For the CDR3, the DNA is TGTGCCAGCTCACCACCCCCCTCCCCCTACGAGCAGTACTTC. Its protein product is CASSPPPSPYEQYF.

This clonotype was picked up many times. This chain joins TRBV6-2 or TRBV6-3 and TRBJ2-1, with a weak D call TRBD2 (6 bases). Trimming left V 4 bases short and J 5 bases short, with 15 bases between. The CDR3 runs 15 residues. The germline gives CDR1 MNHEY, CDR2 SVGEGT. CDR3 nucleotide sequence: TGTGCCAGCAGTTGGGACTGGTCATTGGACAATGAGCAGTTCTTC. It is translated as CASSWDWSLDNEQFF.

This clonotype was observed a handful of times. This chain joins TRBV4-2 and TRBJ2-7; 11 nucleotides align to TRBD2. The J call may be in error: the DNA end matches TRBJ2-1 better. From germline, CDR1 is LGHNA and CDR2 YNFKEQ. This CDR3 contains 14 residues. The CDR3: CASSGGTSGYEQFF. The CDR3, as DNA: TGTGCCAGCAGCGGCGGGACTAGCGGTTACGAGCAGTTCTTC.

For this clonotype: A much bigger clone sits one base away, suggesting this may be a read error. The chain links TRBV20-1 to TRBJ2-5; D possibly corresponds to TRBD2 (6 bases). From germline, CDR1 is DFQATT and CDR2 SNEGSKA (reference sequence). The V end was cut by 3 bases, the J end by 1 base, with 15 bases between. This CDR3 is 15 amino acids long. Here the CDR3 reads CSASTGAVIQETQYF. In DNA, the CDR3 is TGCAGTGCTAGTACGGGAGCCGTAATCCAAGAGACCCAGTACTTC.

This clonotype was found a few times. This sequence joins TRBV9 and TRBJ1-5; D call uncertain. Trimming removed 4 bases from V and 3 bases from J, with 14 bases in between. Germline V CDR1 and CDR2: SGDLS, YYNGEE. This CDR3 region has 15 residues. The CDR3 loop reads CASSPTDGYNQPQHF. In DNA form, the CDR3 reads TGTGCCAGCAGCCCAACGGACGGATACAATCAGCCCCAGCATTTT.

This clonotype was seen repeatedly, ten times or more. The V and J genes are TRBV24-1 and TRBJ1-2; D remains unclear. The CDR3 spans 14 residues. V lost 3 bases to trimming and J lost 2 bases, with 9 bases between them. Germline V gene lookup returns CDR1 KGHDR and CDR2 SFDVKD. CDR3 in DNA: TGTGCCACCAGTGATGCGGGAGGCAACTATGGCTACACCTTC. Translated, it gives CATSDAGGNYGYTF.

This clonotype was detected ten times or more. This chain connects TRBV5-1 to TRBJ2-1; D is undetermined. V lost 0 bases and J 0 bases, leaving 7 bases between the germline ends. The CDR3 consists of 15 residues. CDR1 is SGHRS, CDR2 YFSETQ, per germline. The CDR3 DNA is TGCGCCAGCAGCTTGGGGGGTGACTCCTACAATGAGCAGTTCTTC. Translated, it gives CASSLGGDSYNEQFF.

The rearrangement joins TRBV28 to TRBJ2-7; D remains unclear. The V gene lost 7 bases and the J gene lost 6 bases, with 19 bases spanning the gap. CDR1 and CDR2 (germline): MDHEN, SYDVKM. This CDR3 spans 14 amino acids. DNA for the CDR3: TGTGCCAGCATTTTCTCGGACGAAAGCTCCGAGCAGTACTTC. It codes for CASIFSDESSEQYF.

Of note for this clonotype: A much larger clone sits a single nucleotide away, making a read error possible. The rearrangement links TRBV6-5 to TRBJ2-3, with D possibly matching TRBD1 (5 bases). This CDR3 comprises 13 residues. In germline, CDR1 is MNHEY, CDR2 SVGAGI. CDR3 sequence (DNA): TGTGCCAGCAGTTACTTCCGCACAGGTACGCAGTATTTT. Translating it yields CASSYFRTGTQYF.

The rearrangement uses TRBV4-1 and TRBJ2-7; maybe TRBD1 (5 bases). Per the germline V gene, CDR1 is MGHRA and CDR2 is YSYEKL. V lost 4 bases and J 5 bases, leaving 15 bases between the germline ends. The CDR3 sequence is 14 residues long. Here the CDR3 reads CASSRRESNDEQYF. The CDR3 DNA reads TGCGCCAGCAGCCGCAGGGAATCGAATGACGAGCAGTACTTC.

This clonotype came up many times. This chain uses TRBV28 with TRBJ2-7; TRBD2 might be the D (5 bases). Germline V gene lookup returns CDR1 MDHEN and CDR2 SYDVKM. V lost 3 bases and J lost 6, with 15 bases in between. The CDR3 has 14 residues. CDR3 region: CASSFSRQRGEQYF. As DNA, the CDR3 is TGTGCCAGCAGTTTCTCCAGGCAACGGGGCGAGCAGTACTTC.

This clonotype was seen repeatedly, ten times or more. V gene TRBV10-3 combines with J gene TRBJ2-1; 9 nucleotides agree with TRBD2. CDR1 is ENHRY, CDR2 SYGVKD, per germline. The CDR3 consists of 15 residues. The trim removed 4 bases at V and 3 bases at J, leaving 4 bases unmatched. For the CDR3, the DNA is TGTGCCATCAGTGCAGCTAGCGGGAACTACAATGAGCAGTTCTTC. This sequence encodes CAISAASGNYNEQFF.

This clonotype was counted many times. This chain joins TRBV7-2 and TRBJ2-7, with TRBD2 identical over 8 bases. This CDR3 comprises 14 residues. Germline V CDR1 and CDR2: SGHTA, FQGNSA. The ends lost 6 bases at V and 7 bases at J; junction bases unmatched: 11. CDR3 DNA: TGTGCCAGCAGGCGGGAGGCGATCGTGGGGGAGCAGTACTTC. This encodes CASRREAIVGEQYF.

The CDR3 spells CASSVASYMETQYF. CDR3 nucleotides: TGTGCCAGCAGCGTAGCCTCGTATATGGAGACCCAGTACTTC. V is TRBV9 and J is TRBJ2-5; no definite D call. Germline loops: CDR1 SGDLS, CDR2 YYNGEE. V was clipped by 0 bases and J by 5 bases, with 11 bases between them. The CDR3 totals 14 residues.

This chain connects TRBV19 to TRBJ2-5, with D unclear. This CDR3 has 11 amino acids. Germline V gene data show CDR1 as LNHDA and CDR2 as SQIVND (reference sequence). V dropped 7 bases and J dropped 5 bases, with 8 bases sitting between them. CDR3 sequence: CASKMAETQYF. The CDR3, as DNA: TGTGCCAGTAAGATGGCGGAGACCCAGTACTTC.

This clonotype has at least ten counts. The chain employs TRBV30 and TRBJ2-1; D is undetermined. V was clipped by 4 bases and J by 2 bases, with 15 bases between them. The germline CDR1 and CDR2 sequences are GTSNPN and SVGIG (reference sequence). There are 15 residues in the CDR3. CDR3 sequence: CAWNLGGSTYNEQFF. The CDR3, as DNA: TGTGCCTGGAACCTGGGCGGCTCAACCTACAATGAGCAGTTCTTC. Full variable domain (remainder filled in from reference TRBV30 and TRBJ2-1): SQTIHQWPATLVQPVGSPLSLECTVEGTSNPNLYWYRQAAGRGLQLLFYSVGIGQISSEVPQNLSASRPQDRQFILSSKKLLLSDSGFYLCAWNLGGSTYNEQFFGPGTRLTVL.

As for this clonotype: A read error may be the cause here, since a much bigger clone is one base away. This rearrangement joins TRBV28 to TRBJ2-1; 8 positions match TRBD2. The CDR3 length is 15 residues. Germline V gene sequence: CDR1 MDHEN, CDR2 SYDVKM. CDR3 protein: CACSLSGSTYNEQFF. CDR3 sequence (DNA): TGTGCCTGCAGTTTAAGCGGGAGCACCTACAATGAGCAGTTCTTC.

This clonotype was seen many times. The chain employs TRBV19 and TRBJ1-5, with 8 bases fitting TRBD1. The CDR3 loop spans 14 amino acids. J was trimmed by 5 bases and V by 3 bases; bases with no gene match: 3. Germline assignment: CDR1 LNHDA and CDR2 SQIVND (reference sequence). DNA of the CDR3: TGTGCCAGTAGTATGGTGACAGGGGATCAGCCCCAGCATTTT. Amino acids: CASSMVTGDQPQHF.